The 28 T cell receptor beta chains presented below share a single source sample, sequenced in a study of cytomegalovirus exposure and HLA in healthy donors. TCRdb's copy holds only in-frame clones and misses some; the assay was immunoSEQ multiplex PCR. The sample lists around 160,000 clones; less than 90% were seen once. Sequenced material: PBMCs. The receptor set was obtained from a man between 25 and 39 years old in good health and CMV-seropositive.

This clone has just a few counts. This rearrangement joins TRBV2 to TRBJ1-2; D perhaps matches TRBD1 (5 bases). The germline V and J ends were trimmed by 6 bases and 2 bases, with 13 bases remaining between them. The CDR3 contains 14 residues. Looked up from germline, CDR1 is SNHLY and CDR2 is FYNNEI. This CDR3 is CASRAGTGNYGYTF. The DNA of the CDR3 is TGTGCCAGCAGGGCCGGGACTGGGAACTATGGCTACACCTTC.

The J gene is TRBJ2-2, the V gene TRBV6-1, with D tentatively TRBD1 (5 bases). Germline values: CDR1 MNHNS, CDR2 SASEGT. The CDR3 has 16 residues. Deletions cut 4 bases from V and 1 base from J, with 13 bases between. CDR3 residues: CASSAQPTGNTGELFF. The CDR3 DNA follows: TGTGCCAGCAGTGCCCAACCTACAGGGAACACCGGGGAGCTGTTTTTT.

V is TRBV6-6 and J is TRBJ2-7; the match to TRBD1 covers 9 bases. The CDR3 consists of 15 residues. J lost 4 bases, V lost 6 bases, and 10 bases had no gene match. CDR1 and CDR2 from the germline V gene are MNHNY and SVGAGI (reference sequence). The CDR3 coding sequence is TGTGCCAGCAGACCCACCCGACAGGGGGGATACGAGCAGTACTTC. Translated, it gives CASRPTRQGGYEQYF.

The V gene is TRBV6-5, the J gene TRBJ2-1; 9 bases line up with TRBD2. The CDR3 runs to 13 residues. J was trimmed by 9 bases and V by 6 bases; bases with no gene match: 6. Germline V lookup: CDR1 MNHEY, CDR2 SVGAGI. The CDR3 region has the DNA TGTGCCAGCAGGGTAGCGGGGGTTCCTGAGCAGTTCTTC. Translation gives CASRVAGVPEQFF.

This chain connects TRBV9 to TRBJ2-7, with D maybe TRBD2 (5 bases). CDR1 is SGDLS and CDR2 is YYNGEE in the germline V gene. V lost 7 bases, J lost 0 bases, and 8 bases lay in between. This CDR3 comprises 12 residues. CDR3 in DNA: TGTGCCAGCGGCGGGCCCTCCTACGAGCAGTACTTC. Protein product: CASGGPSYEQYF.

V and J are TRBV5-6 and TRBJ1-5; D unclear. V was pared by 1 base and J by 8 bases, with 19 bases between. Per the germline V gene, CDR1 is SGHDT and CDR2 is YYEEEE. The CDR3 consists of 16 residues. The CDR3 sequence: CASSLWWVGELEPQHF. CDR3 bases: TGTGCCAGCAGCTTGTGGTGGGTCGGGGAGCTTGAGCCCCAGCATTTT.

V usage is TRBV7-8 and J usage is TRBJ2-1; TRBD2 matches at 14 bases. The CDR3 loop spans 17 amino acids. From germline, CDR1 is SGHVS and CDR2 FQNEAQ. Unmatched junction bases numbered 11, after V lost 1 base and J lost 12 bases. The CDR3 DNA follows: TGTGCCAGCAGCTTAGAGTCTTGGACTAGCGGGGGGTCGCGGCAGTTCTTC. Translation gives CASSLESWTSGGSRQFF.

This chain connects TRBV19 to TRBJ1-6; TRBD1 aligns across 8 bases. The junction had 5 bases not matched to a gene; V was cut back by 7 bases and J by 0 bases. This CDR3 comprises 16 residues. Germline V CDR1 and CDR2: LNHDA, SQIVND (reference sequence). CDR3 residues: CASTRTGSSYNSPLHF. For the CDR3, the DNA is TGTGCCAGTACCCGGACAGGGAGCTCCTATAATTCACCCCTCCACTTT.

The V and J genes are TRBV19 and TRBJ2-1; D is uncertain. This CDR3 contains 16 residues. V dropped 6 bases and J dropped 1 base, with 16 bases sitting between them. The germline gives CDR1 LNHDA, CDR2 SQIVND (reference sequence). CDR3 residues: CASSPSYLSSYNEQFF. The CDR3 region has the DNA TGTGCCAGTAGCCCATCCTACCTAAGTTCCTACAATGAGCAGTTCTTC.

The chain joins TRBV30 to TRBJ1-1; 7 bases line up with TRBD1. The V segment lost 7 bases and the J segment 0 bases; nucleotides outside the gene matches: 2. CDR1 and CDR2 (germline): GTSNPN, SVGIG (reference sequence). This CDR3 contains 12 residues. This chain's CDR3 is CASGQLNTEAFF. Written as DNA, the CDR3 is TGTGCCTCGGGACAGTTGAACACTGAAGCTTTCTTT. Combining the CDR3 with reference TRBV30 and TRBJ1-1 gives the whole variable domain SQTIHQWPATLVQPVGSPLSLECTVEGTSNPNLYWYRQAAGRGLQLLFYSVGIGQISSEVPQNLSASRPQDRQFILSSKKLLLSDSGFYLCASGQLNTEAFFGQGTRLTVV.

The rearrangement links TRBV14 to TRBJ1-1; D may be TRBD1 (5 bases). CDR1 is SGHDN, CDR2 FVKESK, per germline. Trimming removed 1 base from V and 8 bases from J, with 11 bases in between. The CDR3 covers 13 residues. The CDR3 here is CASSQVVRGEAFF. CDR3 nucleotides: TGTGCCAGCAGCCAAGTAGTGCGGGGCGAAGCTTTCTTT.

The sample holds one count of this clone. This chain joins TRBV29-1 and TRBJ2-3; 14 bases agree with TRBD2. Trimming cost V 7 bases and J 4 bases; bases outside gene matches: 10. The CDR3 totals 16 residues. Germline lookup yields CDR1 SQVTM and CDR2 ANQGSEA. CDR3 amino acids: CSGRLAGGHFPDTQYF. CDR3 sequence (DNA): TGCAGCGGGAGACTAGCGGGGGGGCATTTTCCAGATACGCAGTATTTT.

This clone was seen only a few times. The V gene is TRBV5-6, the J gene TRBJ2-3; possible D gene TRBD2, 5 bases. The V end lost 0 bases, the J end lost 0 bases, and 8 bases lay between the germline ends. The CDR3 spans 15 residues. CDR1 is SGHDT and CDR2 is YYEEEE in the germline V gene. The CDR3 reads CASSLGWTSTDTQYF. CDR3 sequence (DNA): TGTGCCAGCAGCTTGGGGTGGACTAGCACAGATACGCAGTATTTT.

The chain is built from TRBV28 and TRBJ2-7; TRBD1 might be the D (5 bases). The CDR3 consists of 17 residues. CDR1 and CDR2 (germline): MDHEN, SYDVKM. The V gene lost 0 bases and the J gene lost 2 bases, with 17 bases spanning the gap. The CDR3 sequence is CASSLWKSGFRAYEQYF. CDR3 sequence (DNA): TGTGCCAGCAGTTTATGGAAGTCTGGGTTCAGGGCCTACGAGCAGTACTTC.

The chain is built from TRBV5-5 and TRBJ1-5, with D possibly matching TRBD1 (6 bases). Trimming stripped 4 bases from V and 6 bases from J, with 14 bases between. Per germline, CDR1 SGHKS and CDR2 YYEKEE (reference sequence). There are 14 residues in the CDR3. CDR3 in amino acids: CASSPGGGPQPQHF. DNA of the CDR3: TGTGCCAGCAGCCCCGGGGGGGGCCCTCAGCCCCAGCATTTT.

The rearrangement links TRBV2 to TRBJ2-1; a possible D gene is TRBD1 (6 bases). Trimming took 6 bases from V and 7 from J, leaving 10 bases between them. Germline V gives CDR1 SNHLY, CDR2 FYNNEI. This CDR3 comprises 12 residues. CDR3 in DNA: TGTGCCAGCAGGGCACAGGGTAATGAGCAGTTCTTC. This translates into CASRAQGNEQFF.

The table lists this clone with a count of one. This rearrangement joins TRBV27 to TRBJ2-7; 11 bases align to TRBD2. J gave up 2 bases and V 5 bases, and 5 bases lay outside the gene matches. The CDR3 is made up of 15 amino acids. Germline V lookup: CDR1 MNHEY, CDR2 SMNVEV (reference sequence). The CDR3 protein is CASSPGTSGTYEQYF. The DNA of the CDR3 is TGTGCCAGCAGTCCCGGGACTAGCGGAACCTACGAGCAGTACTTC.

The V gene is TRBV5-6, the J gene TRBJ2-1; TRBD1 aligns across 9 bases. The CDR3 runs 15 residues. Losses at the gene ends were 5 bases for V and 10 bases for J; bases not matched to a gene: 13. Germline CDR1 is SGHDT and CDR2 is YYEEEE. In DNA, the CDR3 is TGTGCCAGCAGTCTCGGTTACAGGGGGCGCCGGGAGCAGTTCTTC. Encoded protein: CASSLGYRGRREQFF.

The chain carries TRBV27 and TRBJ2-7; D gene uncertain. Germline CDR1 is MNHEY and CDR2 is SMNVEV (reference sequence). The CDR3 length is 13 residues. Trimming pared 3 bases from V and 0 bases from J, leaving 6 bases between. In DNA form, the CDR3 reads TGTGCCAGCAGTTTCCCCAGCTCCTACGAGCAGTACTTC. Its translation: CASSFPSSYEQYF.

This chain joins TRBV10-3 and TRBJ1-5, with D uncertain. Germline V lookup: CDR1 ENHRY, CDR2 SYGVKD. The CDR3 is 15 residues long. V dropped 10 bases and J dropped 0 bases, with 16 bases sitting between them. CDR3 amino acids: CATKDPGYSNQPQHF. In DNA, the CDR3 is TGTGCCACAAAGGATCCAGGATATAGCAATCAGCCCCAGCATTTT.

The CDR3 region has the DNA TGTGCCAGCTCACCCCCCGAGACCACTAGCGGGCGTGAGCAGTTCTTC. It encodes CASSPPETTSGREQFF. This chain links TRBV18 with TRBJ2-1; 9 positions agree with TRBD2. The CDR3 runs to 16 residues. Per germline, CDR1 KGHSH and CDR2 LQKENI. The ends lost 3 bases at V and 9 bases at J; junction bases unmatched: 12.

In DNA, the CDR3 is TGTGCCAGCAGGTTTGAACAGACAGGGAACATTCAGTACTTC. This gives the protein CASRFEQTGNIQYF. The V call is TRBV11-2, the J call TRBJ2-4, with 7 bases fitting TRBD1. The V and J ends lost 6 bases and 7 bases, in that order; junction bases with no gene match: 9. There are 14 residues in the CDR3. Germline-derived CDR1 and CDR2 are SGHAT and FQNNGV.

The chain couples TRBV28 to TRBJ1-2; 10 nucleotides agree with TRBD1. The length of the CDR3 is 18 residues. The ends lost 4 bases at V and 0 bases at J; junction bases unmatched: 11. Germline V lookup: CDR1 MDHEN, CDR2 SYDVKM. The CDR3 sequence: CASSSQGQTGGTNYGYTF. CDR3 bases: TGTGCCAGCAGTTCCCAGGGCCAGACAGGGGGCACTAACTATGGCTACACCTTC.

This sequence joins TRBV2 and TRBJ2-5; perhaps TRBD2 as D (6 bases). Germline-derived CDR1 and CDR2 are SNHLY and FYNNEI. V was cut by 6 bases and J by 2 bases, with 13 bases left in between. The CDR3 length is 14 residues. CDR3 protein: CASRGLARQETQYF. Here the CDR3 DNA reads TGTGCCAGCAGGGGACTGGCACGACAAGAGACCCAGTACTTC.

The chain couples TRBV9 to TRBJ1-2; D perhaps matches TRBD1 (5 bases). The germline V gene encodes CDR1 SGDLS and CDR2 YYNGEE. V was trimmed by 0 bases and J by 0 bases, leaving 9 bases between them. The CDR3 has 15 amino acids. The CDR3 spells CASSVGQRPNYGYTF. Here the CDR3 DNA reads TGTGCCAGCAGCGTAGGACAGCGCCCTAACTATGGCTACACCTTC.

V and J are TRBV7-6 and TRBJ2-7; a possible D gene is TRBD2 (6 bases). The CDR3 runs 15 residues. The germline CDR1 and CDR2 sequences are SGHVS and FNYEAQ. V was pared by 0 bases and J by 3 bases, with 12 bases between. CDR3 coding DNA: TGTGCCAGCAGCTTAGCCCCCGGGGGATTCTACGAGCAGTACTTC. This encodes CASSLAPGGFYEQYF.

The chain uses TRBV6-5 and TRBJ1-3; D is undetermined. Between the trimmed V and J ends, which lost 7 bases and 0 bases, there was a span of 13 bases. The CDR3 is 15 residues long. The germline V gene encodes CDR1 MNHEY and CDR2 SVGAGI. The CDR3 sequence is CASTSKRSSGNTIYF. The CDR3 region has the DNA TGTGCCAGCACCTCAAAGCGGAGCTCTGGAAACACCATATATTTT.

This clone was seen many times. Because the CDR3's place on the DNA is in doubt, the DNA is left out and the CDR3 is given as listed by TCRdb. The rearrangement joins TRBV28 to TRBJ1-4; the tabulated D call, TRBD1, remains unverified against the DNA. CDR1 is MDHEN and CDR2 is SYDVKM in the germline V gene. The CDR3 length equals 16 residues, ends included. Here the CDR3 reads CASSTSAGTGREKLFF.